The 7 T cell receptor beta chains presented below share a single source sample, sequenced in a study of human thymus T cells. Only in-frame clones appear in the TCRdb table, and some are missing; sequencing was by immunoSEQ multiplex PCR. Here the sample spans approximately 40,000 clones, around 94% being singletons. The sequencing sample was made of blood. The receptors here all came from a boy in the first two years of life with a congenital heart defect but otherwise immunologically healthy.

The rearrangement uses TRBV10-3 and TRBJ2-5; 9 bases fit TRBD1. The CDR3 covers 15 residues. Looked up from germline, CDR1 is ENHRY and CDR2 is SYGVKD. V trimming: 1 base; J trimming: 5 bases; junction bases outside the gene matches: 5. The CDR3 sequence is CAISELQGARETQYF. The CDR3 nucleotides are TGTGCCATCAGTGAGTTACAGGGGGCTCGGGAGACCCAGTACTTC.

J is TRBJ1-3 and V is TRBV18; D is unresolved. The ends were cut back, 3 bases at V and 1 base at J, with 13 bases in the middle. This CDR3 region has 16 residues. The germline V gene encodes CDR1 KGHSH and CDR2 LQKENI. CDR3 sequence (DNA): TGTGCCAGCTCACCGCTAGTAGGGATTTCTGGAAACACCATATATTTT. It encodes CASSPLVGISGNTIYF.

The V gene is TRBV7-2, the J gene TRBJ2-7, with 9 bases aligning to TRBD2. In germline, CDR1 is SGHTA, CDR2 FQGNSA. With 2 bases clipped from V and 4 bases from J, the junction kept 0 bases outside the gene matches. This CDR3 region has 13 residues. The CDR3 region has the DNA TGTGCCAGCAGCTTACTAGCGGGGTACGAGCAGTACTTC. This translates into CASSLLAGYEQYF. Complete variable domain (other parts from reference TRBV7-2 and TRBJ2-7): GAGVSQSPSNKVTEKGKDVELRCDPISGHTALYWYRQSLGQGLEFLIYFQGNSAPDKSGLPSDRFSAERTGGSVSTLTIQRTQQEDSAVYLCASSLLAGYEQYFGPGTRLTVT.

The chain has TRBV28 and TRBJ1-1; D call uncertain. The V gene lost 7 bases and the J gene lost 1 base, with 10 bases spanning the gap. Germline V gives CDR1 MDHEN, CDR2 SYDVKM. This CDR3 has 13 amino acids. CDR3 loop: CASTNVGNTEAFF. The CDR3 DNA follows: TGTGCCAGCACTAACGTGGGGAACACTGAAGCTTTCTTT.

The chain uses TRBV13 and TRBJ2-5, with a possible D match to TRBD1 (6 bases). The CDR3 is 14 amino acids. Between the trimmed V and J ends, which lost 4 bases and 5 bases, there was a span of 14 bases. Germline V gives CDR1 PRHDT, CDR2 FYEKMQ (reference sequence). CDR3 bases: TGTGCCAGCAGCTCAGGGGCGGGCTGGGAGACCCAGTACTTC. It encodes CASSSGAGWETQYF.

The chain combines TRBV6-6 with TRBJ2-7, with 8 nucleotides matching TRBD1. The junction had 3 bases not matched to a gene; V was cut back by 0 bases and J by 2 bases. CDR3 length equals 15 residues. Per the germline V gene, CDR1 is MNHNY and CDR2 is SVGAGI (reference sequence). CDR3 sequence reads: CASSYSWTGTYEQYF. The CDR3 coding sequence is TGTGCCAGCAGTTACTCGTGGACAGGGACCTACGAGCAGTACTTC.

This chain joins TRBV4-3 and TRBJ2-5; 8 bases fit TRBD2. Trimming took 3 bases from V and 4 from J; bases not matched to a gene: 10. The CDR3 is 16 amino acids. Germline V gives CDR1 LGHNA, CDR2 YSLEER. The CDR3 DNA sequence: TGCGCCAGCAGCCAGTCACTAGCGGTCAATGGAGAGACCCAGTACTTC. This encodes CASSQSLAVNGETQYF.